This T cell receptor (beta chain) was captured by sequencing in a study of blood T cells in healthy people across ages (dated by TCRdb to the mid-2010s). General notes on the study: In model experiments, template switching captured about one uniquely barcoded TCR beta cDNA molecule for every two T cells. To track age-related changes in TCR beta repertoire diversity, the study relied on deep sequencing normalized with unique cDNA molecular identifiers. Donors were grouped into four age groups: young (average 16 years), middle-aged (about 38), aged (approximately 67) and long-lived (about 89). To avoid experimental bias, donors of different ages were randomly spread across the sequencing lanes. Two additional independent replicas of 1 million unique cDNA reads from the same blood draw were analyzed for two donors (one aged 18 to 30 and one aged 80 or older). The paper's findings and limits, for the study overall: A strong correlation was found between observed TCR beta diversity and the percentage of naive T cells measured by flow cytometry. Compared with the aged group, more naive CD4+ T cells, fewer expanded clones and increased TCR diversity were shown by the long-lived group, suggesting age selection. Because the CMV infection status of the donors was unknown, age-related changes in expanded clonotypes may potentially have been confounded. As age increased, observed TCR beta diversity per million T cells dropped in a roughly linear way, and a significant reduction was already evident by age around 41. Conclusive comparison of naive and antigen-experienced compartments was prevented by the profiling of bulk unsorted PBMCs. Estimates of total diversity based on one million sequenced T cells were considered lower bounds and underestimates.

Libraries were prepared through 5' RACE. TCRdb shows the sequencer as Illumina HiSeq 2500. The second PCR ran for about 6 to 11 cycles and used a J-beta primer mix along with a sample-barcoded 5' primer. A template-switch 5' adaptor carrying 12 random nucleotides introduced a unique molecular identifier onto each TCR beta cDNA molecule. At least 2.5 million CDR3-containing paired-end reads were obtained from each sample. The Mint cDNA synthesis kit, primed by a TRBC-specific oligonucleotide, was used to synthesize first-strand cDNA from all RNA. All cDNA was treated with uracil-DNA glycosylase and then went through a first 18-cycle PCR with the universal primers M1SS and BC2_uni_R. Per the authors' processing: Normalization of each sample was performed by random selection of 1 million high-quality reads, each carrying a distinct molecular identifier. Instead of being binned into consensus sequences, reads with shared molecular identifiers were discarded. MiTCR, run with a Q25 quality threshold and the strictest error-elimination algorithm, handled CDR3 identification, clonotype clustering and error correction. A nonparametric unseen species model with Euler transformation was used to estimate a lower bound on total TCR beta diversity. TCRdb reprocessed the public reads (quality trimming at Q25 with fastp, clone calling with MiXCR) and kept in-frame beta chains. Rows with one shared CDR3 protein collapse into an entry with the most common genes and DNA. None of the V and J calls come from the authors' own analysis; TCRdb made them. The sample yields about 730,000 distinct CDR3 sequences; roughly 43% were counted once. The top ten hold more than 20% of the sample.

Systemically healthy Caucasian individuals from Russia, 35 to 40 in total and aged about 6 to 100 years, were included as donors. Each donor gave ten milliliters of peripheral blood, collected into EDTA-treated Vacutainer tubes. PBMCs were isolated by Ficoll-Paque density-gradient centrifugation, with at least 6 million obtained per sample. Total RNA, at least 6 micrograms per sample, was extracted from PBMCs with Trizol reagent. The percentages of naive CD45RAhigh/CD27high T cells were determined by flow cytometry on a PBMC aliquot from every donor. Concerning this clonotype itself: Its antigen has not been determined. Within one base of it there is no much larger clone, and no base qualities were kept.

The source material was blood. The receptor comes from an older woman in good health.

The DNA is as follows: TGTGCCAGCCAACGCCCCTTAAGCGGGAGCGGCGAGCAGTACTTC. Its protein is CASQRPLSGSGEQYF. The rearrangement joined TRBV7-2 to TRBJ2-7; TRBD2 agrees with 8 junctional bases. Trimming accounts for 8 bases at V and 6 bases at J, while the number of junction bases matched to no gene is 15. Taken from cysteine to phenylalanine, the CDR3 has 15 residues. Kept here is only the CDR3 DNA, which spans 45 bases and is read in frame from base 1. CDR1 SGHTA and CDR2 FQGNSA are derived from the germline V gene.